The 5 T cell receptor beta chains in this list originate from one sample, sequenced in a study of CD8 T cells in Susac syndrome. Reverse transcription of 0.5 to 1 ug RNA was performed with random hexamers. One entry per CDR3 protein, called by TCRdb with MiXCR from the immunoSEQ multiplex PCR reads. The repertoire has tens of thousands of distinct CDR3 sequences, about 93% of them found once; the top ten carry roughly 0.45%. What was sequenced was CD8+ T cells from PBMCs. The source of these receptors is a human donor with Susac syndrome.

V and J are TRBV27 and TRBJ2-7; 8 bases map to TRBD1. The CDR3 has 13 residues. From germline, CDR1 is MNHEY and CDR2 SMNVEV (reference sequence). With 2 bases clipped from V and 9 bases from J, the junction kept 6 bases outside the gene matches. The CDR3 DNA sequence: TGTGCCAGCAGTTTAGGCAGGGGGCCGGGGCAGTACTTC. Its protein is CASSLGRGPGQYF.

CDR3 coding DNA: TGTGCCAGTAGTATTCTCCGAGCCTACAATGAGCAGTTCTTC. Translation gives CASSILRAYNEQFF. The chain has TRBV19 and TRBJ2-1; D unclear. CDR3 length: 14 amino acids. The germline gives CDR1 LNHDA, CDR2 SQIVND (reference sequence). Trimming removed 3 bases at V and 2 bases at J, with 8 bases between. The whole variable domain, filled in from reference TRBV19 and TRBJ2-1, reads DGGITQSPKYLFRKEGQNVTLSCEQNLNHDAMYWYRQDPGQGLRLIYYSQIVNDFQKGDIAEGYSVSREKKESFPLTVTSAQKNPTAFYLCASSILRAYNEQFFGPGTRLTVL.

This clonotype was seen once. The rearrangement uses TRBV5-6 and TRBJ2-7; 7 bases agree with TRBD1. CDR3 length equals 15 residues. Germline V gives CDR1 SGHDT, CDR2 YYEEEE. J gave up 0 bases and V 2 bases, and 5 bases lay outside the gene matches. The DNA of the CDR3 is TGTGCCAGCAGCTTCATGAGGGACAGCTCCTACGAGCAGTACTTC. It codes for CASSFMRDSSYEQYF.

CDR3 loop: CASSPVYGNEQFF. The CDR3 region has the DNA TGTGCCAGCAGCCCCGTCTATGGCAATGAGCAGTTCTTC. V is TRBV3-1 and J is TRBJ2-1, with no clear D. The CDR3 has 13 residues. Between the trimmed V and J ends, which lost 4 bases and 6 bases, there was a span of 10 bases. Per the germline V gene, CDR1 is LGHDT and CDR2 is YNNKEL (reference sequence).

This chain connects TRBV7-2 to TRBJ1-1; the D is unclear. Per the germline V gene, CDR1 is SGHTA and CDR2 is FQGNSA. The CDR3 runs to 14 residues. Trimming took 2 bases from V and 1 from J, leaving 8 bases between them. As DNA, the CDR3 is TGTGCCAGCAGCTTAACCCACGGGAACACTGAAGCTTTCTTT. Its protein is CASSLTHGNTEAFF.